These T cell receptor beta chains were read from a single sample in a study of T-cell reconstitution after alpha-beta-depleted transplantation in children. MiXCR was run by TCRdb on the PCR reads, yielding one entry per CDR3 protein. Of hundreds of thousands of distinct CDR3 sequences detected, 16% appear once; the ten largest clones hold around 0.96%. Sequenced material: PBMCs from the stem cell graft donor, taken from the stem cell graft. The receptor source for this set is a human donor who donated a stem cell graft to a child with acute myeloid leukemia. Both conserved end residues are part of each CDR3. Fields, in order: V gene, clone size, J gene, D gene, CDR3 protein, CDR3 DNA. A D gene is named only where the DNA matches it firmly. A clone size is listed for some rows: how often the clone was seen (once, few, many), or a class if it is expanded.

v_gene: TRBV15
abundance: many
j_gene: TRBJ1-1
d_gene: -
CDR3aa: CATSRDRGMNTEAFF
CDR3nt: TGTGCCACCAGCAGAGATCGCGGCATGAACACTGAAGCTTTCTTT

v_gene: TRBV20-1
abundance: few
j_gene: TRBJ2-1
d_gene: TRBD2
CDR3aa: CSARKGLLAGGRNEQFF
CDR3nt: TGCAGTGCCCGCAAAGGTTTACTAGCGGGGGGGCGAAATGAGCAGTTCTTC

v_gene: TRBV4-3
abundance: many
j_gene: TRBJ2-1
d_gene: -
CDR3aa: CASSQGPYNEQFF
CDR3nt: TGCGCCAGCAGCCAAGGCCCTTACAATGAGCAGTTCTTC

v_gene: TRBV7-2
abundance: -
j_gene: TRBJ1-2
d_gene: -
CDR3aa: CASSLGRGDYGYTF
CDR3nt: TGTGCCAGCAGCTTAGGACGGGGGGACTATGGCTACACCTTC

v_gene: TRBV20-1
abundance: few
j_gene: TRBJ2-5
d_gene: TRBD2
CDR3aa: CSAPDRLAGGFRETQYF
CDR3nt: TGCAGTGCTCCCGACCGACTAGCGGGGGGGTTCAGGGAGACCCAGTACTTC

v_gene: TRBV15
abundance: few
j_gene: TRBJ2-7
d_gene: -
CDR3aa: CATSAGGRSYEQYF
CDR3nt: TGTGCCACCAGCGCCGGGGGGCGATCCTACGAGCAGTACTTC

v_gene: TRBV20-1
abundance: many
j_gene: TRBJ2-5
d_gene: TRBD2
CDR3aa: CSARQRGNHIQETQYF
CDR3nt: TGCAGTGCTAGACAGCGGGGGAATCACATTCAAGAGACCCAGTACTTC

v_gene: TRBV5-5
abundance: -
j_gene: TRBJ2-1
d_gene: -
CDR3aa: CASSSHGEVNEQFF
CDR3nt: TGTGCCAGCAGCTCCCACGGGGAGGTTAATGAGCAGTTCTTC

v_gene: TRBV7-9
abundance: -
j_gene: TRBJ2-1
d_gene: TRBD1
CDR3aa: CASSSPGQVNNEQFF
CDR3nt: TGTGCCAGCAGCTCTCCGGGACAGGTAAACAATGAGCAGTTCTTC

v_gene: TRBV20-1
abundance: few
j_gene: TRBJ2-1
d_gene: TRBD2
CDR3aa: CSAFPTSDFYNEQFF
CDR3nt: TGCAGTGCTTTTCCGACTAGCGACTTCTACAATGAGCAGTTCTTC

v_gene: TRBV29-1
abundance: few
j_gene: TRBJ1-3
d_gene: -
CDR3aa: CSVEDYEFGNTIYF
CDR3nt: TGCAGCGTTGAAGATTATGAGTTTGGAAACACCATATATTTT

v_gene: TRBV5-1
abundance: -
j_gene: TRBJ2-3
d_gene: TRBD2
CDR3aa: CASSLVTSLGADTQYF
CDR3nt: TGCGCCAGCAGCTTGGTGACTAGCCTGGGCGCAGATACGCAGTATTTT

v_gene: TRBV5-1
abundance: few
j_gene: TRBJ2-1
d_gene: -
CDR3aa: CASSPDSGAYNEQFF
CDR3nt: TGCGCCAGCAGCCCCGACAGTGGGGCCTACAATGAGCAGTTCTTC

v_gene: TRBV10-2
abundance: many
j_gene: TRBJ2-1
d_gene: -
CDR3aa: CASRSRGGLDGNEQFF
CDR3nt: TGCGCCAGCAGATCCAGGGGGGGACTGGATGGCAATGAGCAGTTCTTC

v_gene: TRBV20-1
abundance: few
j_gene: TRBJ1-3
d_gene: -
CDR3aa: CSAPRQLGSGNTIYF
CDR3nt: TGCAGTGCACCGAGACAGTTAGGCTCTGGAAACACCATATATTTT

v_gene: TRBV20-1
abundance: many
j_gene: TRBJ1-6
d_gene: -
CDR3aa: CSARPWQANSPLHF
CDR3nt: TGCAGTGCCCGCCCCTGGCAGGCCAATTCACCCCTCCACTTT

v_gene: TRBV6-5
abundance: few
j_gene: TRBJ1-5
d_gene: TRBD1
CDR3aa: CASSPRWTGGGQPQHF
CDR3nt: TGTGCCAGCAGTCCCCGATGGACAGGGGGCGGTCAGCCCCAGCATTTT

v_gene: TRBV12-3/TRBV12-4
abundance: few
j_gene: TRBJ1-5
d_gene: TRBD1
CDR3aa: CASRRDRDEQPQHF
CDR3nt: TGTGCCAGCAGAAGGGACAGGGATGAACAGCCCCAGCATTTT

v_gene: TRBV5-1
abundance: many
j_gene: TRBJ2-1
d_gene: -
CDR3aa: CASSLAMGERDEQFF
CDR3nt: TGCGCCAGCAGCTTGGCTATGGGGGAAAGGGATGAGCAGTTCTTC

v_gene: TRBV3-1
abundance: -
j_gene: TRBJ2-5
d_gene: -
CDR3aa: CASSQDVTQYF
CDR3nt: TGTGCCAGCAGCCAAGATGTGACCCAGTACTTC

v_gene: TRBV7-8
abundance: few
j_gene: TRBJ2-1
d_gene: TRBD2
CDR3aa: CASSLGASGAYNEQFF
CDR3nt: TGTGCCAGCAGCTTAGGGGCTAGCGGGGCGTACAATGAGCAGTTCTTC

v_gene: TRBV10-3
abundance: -
j_gene: TRBJ2-7
d_gene: -
CDR3aa: CAISESVPGYEQYF
CDR3nt: TGTGCCATCAGTGAGTCGGTTCCTGGGTACGAGCAGTACTTC

v_gene: TRBV20-1
abundance: many
j_gene: TRBJ1-6
d_gene: TRBD1
CDR3aa: CSARRTGVHSPLHF
CDR3nt: TGCAGTGCTAGAAGGACAGGGGTTCATTCACCCCTCCACTTT

v_gene: TRBV6-2/TRBV6-3
abundance: -
j_gene: TRBJ1-1
d_gene: -
CDR3aa: CASSYRDTRMNTEAFF
CDR3nt: TGTGCCAGCAGTTACAGGGACACCCGCATGAACACTGAAGCTTTCTTT

v_gene: TRBV12-3/TRBV12-4
abundance: -
j_gene: TRBJ1-2
d_gene: TRBD1
CDR3aa: CASSQGQPYGYTF
CDR3nt: TGTGCCAGCAGCCAGGGACAGCCCTATGGCTACACCTTC

v_gene: TRBV24-1
abundance: few
j_gene: TRBJ2-4
d_gene: TRBD2
CDR3aa: CATSDSSGGAKNIQYF
CDR3nt: TGTGCCACCAGTGATTCTAGCGGGGGGGCCAAAAACATTCAGTACTTC

v_gene: TRBV27
abundance: many
j_gene: TRBJ2-1
d_gene: TRBD2
CDR3aa: CASSLQASGGRYEQFF
CDR3nt: TGTGCCAGCAGTCTACAAGCTAGCGGGGGTCGATATGAGCAGTTCTTC

v_gene: TRBV7-2
abundance: many
j_gene: TRBJ2-3
d_gene: TRBD2
CDR3aa: CASSLVASGMDTQYF
CDR3nt: TGTGCCAGCAGCTTAGTAGCTAGCGGGATGGATACGCAGTATTTT

v_gene: TRBV20-1
abundance: many
j_gene: TRBJ1-1
d_gene: -
CDR3aa: CSARAGSVDTEAFF
CDR3nt: TGCAGTGCTAGGGCCGGCTCCGTCGACACTGAAGCTTTCTTT

v_gene: TRBV9
abundance: few
j_gene: TRBJ2-1
d_gene: -
CDR3aa: CASSVTGQPGNEQFF
CDR3nt: TGTGCCAGCAGCGTAACTGGACAGCCTGGGAATGAGCAGTTCTTC

v_gene: TRBV7-8
abundance: -
j_gene: TRBJ2-3
d_gene: -
CDR3aa: CASSLLERASGDTQYF
CDR3nt: TGTGCCAGCAGCCTCTTGGAGCGAGCCTCCGGGGATACGCAGTATTTT

v_gene: TRBV27
abundance: many
j_gene: TRBJ2-3
d_gene: TRBD1
CDR3aa: CASKRTGDTQYF
CDR3nt: TGTGCCAGCAAAAGGACAGGAGATACGCAGTATTTT

v_gene: TRBV5-6
abundance: -
j_gene: TRBJ2-3
d_gene: TRBD1
CDR3aa: CASRLTGDPSTHTQYF
CDR3nt: TGTGCCAGCAGATTGACAGGGGACCCTAGCACACATACGCAGTATTTT

v_gene: TRBV20-1
abundance: few
j_gene: TRBJ1-4
d_gene: -
CDR3aa: CSARSPRAPHNEKLFF
CDR3nt: TGCAGTGCTAGAAGCCCCCGCGCGCCCCACAATGAAAAACTGTTTTTT

v_gene: TRBV7-2
abundance: many
j_gene: TRBJ2-3
d_gene: TRBD2
CDR3aa: CASSPGGASDTQYF
CDR3nt: TGTGCCAGCAGCCCCGGGGGGGCCTCAGATACGCAGTATTTT

v_gene: TRBV29-1
abundance: -
j_gene: TRBJ1-1
d_gene: -
CDR3aa: CSAAGVGGTEAFF
CDR3nt: TGCAGCGCCGCGGGGGTTGGGGGCACTGAAGCTTTCTTT

v_gene: TRBV4-2
abundance: many
j_gene: TRBJ1-2
d_gene: -
CDR3aa: CASSQGRVGYGYTF
CDR3nt: TGTGCCAGCAGCCAGGGCAGGGTTGGCTATGGCTACACCTTC

v_gene: TRBV5-1
abundance: many
j_gene: TRBJ2-7
d_gene: TRBD1
CDR3aa: CASSLVGAGGSYEQYF
CDR3nt: TGCGCCAGCAGCTTGGTAGGGGCAGGGGGCAGCTACGAGCAGTACTTC

v_gene: TRBV20-1
abundance: many
j_gene: TRBJ2-5
d_gene: -
CDR3aa: CSAFSAPPQETQYF
CDR3nt: TGCAGTGCTTTCTCGGCCCCCCCCCAAGAGACCCAGTACTTC

v_gene: TRBV10-3
abundance: -
j_gene: TRBJ1-1
d_gene: -
CDR3aa: CAISDGGGMNTEAFF
CDR3nt: TGTGCCATCAGTGACGGAGGTGGGATGAACACTGAAGCTTTCTTT

v_gene: TRBV7-2
abundance: many
j_gene: TRBJ2-7
d_gene: TRBD1
CDR3aa: CASSDPGQGMQYF
CDR3nt: TGTGCCAGCAGCGATCCGGGACAGGGAATGCAGTACTTC

v_gene: TRBV20-1
abundance: -
j_gene: TRBJ2-7
d_gene: -
CDR3aa: CSASKGSGPSYEQYF
CDR3nt: TGCAGTGCTTCGAAAGGAAGTGGCCCCTCCTACGAGCAGTACTTC

v_gene: TRBV6-4
abundance: -
j_gene: TRBJ2-2
d_gene: -
CDR3aa: CASSDSMSTGELFF
CDR3nt: TGTGCCAGCAGTGACTCGATGAGCACCGGGGAGCTGTTTTTT

v_gene: TRBV7-3
abundance: -
j_gene: TRBJ2-2
d_gene: TRBD1
CDR3aa: CASSLGQRTGITGELFF
CDR3nt: TGTGCCAGCAGCTTAGGTCAACGGACAGGGATCACCGGGGAGCTGTTTTTT

v_gene: TRBV7-9
abundance: few
j_gene: TRBJ2-5
d_gene: -
CDR3aa: CASSASQGTETQYF
CDR3nt: TGTGCCAGCAGCGCCTCCCAGGGTACGGAGACCCAGTACTTC

v_gene: TRBV27
abundance: -
j_gene: TRBJ2-7
d_gene: -
CDR3aa: CASSLSGAIYEQYF
CDR3nt: TGTGCCAGCAGTTTATCGGGGGCGATCTACGAGCAGTACTTC

v_gene: TRBV4-3
abundance: many
j_gene: TRBJ2-7
d_gene: -
CDR3aa: CASSQEPAGRDEQYF
CDR3nt: TGCGCCAGCAGCCAAGAGCCAGCGGGTAGGGACGAGCAGTACTTC

v_gene: TRBV20-1
abundance: few
j_gene: TRBJ2-6
d_gene: TRBD1
CDR3aa: CSARDRGQGFTGANVLTF
CDR3nt: TGCAGTGCTAGAGATCGGGGACAGGGCTTCACTGGGGCCAACGTCCTGACTTTC

v_gene: TRBV24-1
abundance: few
j_gene: TRBJ2-1
d_gene: -
CDR3aa: CATKYGSGNEQFF
CDR3nt: TGTGCCACCAAATACGGGTCGGGCAATGAGCAGTTCTTC

v_gene: TRBV7-2
abundance: many
j_gene: TRBJ2-5
d_gene: TRBD2
CDR3aa: CASSQGTSGQETQYF
CDR3nt: TGTGCCAGCAGCCAGGGGACTAGCGGACAAGAGACCCAGTACTTC

v_gene: TRBV12-3/TRBV12-4
abundance: -
j_gene: TRBJ2-3
d_gene: -
CDR3aa: CASSLELYPAGSTDTQYF
CDR3nt: TGTGCCAGCAGTTTAGAGTTGTATCCGGCGGGTAGCACAGATACGCAGTATTTT

v_gene: TRBV12-3/TRBV12-4
abundance: few
j_gene: TRBJ1-2
d_gene: -
CDR3aa: CALSPGGGRSGYTF
CDR3nt: TGTGCCTTATCCCCCGGGGGCGGAAGAAGTGGCTACACCTTC

v_gene: TRBV12-3/TRBV12-4
abundance: few
j_gene: TRBJ2-3
d_gene: TRBD1
CDR3aa: CASSGQGTTDTQYF
CDR3nt: TGTGCCAGCAGCGGACAGGGCACCACAGATACGCAGTATTTT